This T cell receptor (beta chain) was documented in a study of cytomegalovirus exposure and HLA in healthy donors. The CDR3 covers 15 residues. V lost 1 base to trimming and J lost 7 bases, with 16 bases between them. Germline loops: CDR1 SGHTA, CDR2 FQGNSA. Findings and caveats of the study: In an earlier analysis, in several hundred donors, most V segments appeared productive either ~87% or ~30% of the time. The authors considered a cluster of highly shared sequence variants likely to be a sequencing artifact. In vitro assays verified that three CMV-associated chains recognized CMV antigens specifically.

Note on this clone: What it binds is unknown.

With 60 Vbeta and 13 Jbeta primers, the PCR was carried out. Profiled with immunoSEQ multiplex PCR; TCRdb holds only in-frame clones, not every one. Of approximately 180,000 clones listed, about 90% were seen once; the top ten hold 0.2% to 0.3%. The sample consisted of PBMCs. The V and J genes are TRBV7-2 and TRBJ2-5, with D perhaps matching TRBD2 (6 bases). This sequence originates from a girl under three years old in good health and CMV-seronegative. The CDR3 spells CASSLVRGLEGTQYF. As DNA, the CDR3 is TGTGCCAGCAGCTTAGTTCGGGGACTCGAGGGGACCCAGTACTTC.